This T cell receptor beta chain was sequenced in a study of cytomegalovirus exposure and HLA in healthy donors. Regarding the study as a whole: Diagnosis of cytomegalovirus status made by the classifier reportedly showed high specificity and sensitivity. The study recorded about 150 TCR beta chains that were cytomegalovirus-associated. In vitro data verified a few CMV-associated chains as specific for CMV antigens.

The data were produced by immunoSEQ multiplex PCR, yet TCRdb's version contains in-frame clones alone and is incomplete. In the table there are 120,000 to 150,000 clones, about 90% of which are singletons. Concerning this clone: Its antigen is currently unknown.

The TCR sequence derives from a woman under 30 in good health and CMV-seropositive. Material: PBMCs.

CDR3 sequence reads: CTSSHPGTDGESEQYF. The CDR3 DNA reads as TGCACCAGCAGCCACCCCGGGACAGATGGGGAATCCGAGCAGTACTTC. The gene calls are TRBV1 and TRBJ2-7; the table assigns TRBD1, which was not confirmed against the DNA. TRBV1 is deemed a pseudogene. The CDR3 runs 16 residues.